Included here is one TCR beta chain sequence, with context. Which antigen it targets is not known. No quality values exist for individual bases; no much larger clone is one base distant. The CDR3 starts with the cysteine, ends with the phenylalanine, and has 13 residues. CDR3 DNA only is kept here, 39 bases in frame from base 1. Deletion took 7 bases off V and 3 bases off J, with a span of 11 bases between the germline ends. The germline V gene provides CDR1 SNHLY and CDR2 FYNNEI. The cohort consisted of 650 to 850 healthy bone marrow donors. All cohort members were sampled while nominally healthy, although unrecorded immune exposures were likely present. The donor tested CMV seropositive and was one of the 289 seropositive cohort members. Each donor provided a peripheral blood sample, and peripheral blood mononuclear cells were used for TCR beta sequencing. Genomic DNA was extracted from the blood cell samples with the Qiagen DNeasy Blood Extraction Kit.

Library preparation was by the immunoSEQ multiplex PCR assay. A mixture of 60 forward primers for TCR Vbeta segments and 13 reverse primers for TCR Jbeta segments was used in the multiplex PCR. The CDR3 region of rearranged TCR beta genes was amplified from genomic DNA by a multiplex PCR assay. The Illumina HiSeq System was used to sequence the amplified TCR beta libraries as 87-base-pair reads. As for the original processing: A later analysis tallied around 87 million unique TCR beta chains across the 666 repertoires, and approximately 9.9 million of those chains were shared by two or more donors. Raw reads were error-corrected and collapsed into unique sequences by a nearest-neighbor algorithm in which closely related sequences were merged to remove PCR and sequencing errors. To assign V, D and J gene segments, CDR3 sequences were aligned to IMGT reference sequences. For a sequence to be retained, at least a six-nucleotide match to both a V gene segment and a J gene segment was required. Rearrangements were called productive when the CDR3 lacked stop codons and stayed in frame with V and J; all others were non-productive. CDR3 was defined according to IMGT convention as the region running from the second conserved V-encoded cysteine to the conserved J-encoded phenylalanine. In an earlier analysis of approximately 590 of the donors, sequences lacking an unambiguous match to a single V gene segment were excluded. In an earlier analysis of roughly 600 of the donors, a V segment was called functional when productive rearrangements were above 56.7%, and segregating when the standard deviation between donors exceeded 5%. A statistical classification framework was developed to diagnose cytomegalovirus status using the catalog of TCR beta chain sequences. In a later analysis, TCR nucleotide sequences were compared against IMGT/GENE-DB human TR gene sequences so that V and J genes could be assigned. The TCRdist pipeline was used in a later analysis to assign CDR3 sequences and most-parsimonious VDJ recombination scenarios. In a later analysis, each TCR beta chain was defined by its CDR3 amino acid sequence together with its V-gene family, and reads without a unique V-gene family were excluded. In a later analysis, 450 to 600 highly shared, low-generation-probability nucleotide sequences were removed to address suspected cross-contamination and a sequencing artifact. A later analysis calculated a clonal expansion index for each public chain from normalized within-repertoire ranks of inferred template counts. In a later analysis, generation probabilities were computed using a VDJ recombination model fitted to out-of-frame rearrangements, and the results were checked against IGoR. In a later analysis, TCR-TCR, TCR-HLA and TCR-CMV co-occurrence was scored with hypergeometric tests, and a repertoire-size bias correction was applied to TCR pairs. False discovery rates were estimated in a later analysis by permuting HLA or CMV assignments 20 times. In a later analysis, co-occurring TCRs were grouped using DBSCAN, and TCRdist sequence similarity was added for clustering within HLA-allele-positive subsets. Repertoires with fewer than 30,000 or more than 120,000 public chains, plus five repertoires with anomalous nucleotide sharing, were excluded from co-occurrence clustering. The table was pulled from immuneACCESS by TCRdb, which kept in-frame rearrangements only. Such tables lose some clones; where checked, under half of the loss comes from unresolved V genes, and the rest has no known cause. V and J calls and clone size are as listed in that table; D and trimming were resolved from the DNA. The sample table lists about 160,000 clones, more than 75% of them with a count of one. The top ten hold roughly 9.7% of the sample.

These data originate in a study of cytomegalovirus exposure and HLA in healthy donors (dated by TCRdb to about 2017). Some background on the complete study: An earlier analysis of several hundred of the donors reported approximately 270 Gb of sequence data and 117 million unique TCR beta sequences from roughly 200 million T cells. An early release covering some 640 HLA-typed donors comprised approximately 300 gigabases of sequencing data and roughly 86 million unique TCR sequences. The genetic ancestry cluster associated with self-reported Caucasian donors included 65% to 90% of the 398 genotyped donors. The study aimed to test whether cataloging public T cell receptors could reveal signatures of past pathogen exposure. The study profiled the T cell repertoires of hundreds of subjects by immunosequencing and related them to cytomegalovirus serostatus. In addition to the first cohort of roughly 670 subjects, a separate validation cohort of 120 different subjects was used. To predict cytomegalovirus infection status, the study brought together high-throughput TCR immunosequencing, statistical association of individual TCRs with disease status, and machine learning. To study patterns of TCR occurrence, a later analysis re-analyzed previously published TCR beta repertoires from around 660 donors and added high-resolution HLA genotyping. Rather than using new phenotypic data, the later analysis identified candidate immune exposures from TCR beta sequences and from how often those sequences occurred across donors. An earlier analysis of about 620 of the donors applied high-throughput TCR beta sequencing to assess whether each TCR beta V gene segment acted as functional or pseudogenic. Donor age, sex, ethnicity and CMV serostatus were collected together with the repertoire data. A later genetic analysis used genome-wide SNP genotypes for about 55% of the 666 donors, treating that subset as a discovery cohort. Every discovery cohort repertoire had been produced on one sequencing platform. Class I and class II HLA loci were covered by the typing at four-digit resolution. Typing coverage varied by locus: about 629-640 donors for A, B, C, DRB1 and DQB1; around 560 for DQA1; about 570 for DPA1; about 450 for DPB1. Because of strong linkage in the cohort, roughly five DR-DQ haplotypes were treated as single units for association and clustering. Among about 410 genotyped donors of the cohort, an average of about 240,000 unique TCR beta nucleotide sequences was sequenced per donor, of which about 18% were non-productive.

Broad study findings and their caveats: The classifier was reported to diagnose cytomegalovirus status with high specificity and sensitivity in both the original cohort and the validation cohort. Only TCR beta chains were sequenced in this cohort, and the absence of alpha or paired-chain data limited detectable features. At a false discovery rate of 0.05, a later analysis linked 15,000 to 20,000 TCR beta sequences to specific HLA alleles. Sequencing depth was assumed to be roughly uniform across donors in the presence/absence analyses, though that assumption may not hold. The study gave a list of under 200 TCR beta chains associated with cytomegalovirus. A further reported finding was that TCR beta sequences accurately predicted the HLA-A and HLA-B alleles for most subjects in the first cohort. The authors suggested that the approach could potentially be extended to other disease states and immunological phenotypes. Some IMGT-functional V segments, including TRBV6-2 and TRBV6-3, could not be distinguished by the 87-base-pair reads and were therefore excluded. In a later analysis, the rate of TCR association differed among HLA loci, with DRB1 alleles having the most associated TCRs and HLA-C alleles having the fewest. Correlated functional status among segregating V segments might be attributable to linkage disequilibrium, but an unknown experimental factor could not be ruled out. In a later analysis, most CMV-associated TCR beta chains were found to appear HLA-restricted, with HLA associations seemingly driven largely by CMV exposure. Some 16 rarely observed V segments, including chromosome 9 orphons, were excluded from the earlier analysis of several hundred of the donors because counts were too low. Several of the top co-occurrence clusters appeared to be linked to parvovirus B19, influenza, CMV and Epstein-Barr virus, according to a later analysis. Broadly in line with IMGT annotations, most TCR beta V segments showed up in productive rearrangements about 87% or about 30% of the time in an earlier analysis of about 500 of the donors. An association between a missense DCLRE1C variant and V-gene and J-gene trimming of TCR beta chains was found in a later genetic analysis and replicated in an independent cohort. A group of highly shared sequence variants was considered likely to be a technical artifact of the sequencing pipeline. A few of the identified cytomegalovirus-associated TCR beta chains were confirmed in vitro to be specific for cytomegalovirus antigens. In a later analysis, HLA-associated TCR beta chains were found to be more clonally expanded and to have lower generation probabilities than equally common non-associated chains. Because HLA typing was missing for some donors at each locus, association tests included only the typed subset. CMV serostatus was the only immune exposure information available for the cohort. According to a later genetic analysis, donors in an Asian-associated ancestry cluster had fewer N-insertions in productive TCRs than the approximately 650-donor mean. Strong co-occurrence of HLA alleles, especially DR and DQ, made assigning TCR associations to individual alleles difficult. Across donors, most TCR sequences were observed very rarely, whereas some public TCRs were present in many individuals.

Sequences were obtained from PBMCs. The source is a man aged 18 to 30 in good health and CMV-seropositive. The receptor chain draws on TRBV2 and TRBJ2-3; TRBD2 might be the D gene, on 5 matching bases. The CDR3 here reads CASIPRRTDTQYF. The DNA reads TGTGCCAGCATCCCCCGGAGGACAGATACGCAGTATTTT.